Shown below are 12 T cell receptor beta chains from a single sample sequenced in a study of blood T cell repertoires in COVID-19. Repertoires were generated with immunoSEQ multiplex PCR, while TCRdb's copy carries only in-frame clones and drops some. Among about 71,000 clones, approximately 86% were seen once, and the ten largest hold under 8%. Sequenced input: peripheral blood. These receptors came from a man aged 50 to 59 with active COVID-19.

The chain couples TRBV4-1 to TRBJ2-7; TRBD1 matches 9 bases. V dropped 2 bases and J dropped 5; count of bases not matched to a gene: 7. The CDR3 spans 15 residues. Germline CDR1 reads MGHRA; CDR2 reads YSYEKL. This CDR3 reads CASSQPGQGIHEQYF. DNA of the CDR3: TGCGCCAGCAGCCAACCGGGACAGGGTATACACGAGCAGTACTTC.

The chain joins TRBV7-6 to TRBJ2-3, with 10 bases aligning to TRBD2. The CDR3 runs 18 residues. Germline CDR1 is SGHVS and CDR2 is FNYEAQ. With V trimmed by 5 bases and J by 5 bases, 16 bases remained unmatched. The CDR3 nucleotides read TGTGCCAGCAGCAAAATCCCCCGGGCTAGCGGGAGTTTAGATACGCAGTATTTT. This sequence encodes CASSKIPRASGSLDTQYF.

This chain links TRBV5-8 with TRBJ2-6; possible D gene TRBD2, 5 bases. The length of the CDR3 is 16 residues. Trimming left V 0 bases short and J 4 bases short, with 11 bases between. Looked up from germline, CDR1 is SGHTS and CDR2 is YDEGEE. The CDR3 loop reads CASSLGRAVGANVLTF. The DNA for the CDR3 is TGTGCCAGCAGCTTGGGGCGGGCTGTCGGGGCCAACGTCCTGACTTTC.

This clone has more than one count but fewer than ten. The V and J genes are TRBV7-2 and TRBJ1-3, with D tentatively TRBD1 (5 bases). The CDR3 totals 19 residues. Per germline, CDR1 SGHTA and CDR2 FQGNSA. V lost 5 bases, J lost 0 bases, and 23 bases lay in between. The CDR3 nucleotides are TGTGCCAGCAGCAAAACTCCAGGGCTCCCCGTCGGCTCTGGAAACACCATATATTTT. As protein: CASSKTPGLPVGSGNTIYF.

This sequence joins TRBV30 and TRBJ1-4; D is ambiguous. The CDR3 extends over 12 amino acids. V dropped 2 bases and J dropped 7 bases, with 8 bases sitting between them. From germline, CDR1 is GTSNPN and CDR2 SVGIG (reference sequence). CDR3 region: CAWSPHSEKLFF. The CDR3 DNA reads TGTGCCTGGAGTCCGCACTCTGAAAAACTGTTTTTT.

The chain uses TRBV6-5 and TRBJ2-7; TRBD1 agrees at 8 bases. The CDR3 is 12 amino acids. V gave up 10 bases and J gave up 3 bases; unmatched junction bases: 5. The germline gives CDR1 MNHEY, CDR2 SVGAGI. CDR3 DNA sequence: TGTGCCACCGGACAGGGTGTCTACGAGCAGTACGTC. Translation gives CATGQGVYEQYV.

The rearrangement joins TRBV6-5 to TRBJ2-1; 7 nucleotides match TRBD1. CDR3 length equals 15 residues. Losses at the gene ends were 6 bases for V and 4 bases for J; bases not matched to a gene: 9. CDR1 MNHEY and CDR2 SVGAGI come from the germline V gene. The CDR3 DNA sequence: TGTGCCAGCAGGGGACAGTTCGCTCCTTACAATGAGCAGTTCTTC. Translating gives CASRGQFAPYNEQFF.

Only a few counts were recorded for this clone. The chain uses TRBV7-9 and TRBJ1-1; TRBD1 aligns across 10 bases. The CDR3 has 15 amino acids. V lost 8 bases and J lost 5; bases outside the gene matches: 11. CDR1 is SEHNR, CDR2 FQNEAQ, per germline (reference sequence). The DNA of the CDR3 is TGTGCCAGCGGCGCCCGGGACAGGGGTGGAACTGAAGCTTTCTTT. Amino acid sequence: CASGARDRGGTEAFF.

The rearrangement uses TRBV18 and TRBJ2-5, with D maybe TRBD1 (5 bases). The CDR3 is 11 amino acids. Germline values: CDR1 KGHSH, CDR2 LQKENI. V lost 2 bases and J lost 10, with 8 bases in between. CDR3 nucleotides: TGTGCCAGCTCACCAAACCAGGGCCAGTACTTC. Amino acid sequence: CASSPNQGQYF. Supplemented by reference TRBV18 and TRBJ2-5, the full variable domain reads NAGVMQNPRHLVRRRGQEARLRCSPMKGHSHVYWYRQLPEEGLKFMVYLQKENIIDESGMPKERFSAEFPKEGPSILRIQQVVRGDSAAYFCASSPNQGQYFGPGTRLLVL.

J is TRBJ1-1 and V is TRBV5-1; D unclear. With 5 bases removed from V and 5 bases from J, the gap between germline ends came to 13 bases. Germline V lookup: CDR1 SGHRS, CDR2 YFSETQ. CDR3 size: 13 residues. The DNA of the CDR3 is TGCGCCAGCAGAATCTCAGGCGGGACTGAAGCTTTCTTT. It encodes CASRISGGTEAFF.

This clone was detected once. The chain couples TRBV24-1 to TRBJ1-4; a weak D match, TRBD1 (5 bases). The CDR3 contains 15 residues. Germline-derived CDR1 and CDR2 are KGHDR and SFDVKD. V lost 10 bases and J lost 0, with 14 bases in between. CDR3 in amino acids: CATSQGGSTNEKLFF. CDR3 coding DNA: TGTGCCACGTCGCAGGGAGGATCAACTAATGAAAAACTGTTTTTT.

CDR3 protein: CASSQVGAGKNIQYF. For the CDR3, the DNA is TGTGCCAGCAGCCAAGTTGGGGCTGGCAAAAACATTCAGTACTTC. V and J are TRBV4-2 and TRBJ2-4; tentative D call: TRBD1 (5 bases). This CDR3 contains 15 residues. Germline V lookup: CDR1 LGHNA, CDR2 YNFKEQ. Between the trimmed V and J ends, which lost 1 base and 3 bases, there was a span of 10 bases.